This T cell receptor (beta chain) was sequenced during a study of identical twins (dated by TCRdb to 2015 to 2016). Describing the broader study: The study deep-sequenced TCR alpha and beta repertoires from monozygotic twins, unrelated adults of various ages and cord blood to test whether fetal clonotypes persist. Replicate twin experiments were performed at different times using different library preparation protocols to rule out contamination. Results the study describes overall, beyond this receptor: Zero-insertion analyses could be partly confounded by invariant T cells such as MAIT and iNKT, though diverse VJ usage argued against such confounding for most clonotypes. Abundant cord blood beta clonotypes carried fewer insertions; young adult naive repertoires showed a weaker similar trend, while memory repertoires showed none. Out-of-frame TCR alpha sequences shared between twins showed an excess of low generation-probability sequences compared with coincidental sharing between unrelated individuals. Out-of-frame TCR alpha sharing in monozygotic twins was systematically underestimated by recombination models, whereas sharing between unrelated individuals was in agreement with the recombination models. Excess twin sharing in beta out-of-frame sequences was weaker because fewer shared sequences lowered the signal-to-noise ratio. Because the same donors could not be followed over many years, conclusions were based on cross-sectional statistical analysis.

Only healthy Caucasian donors were included. The twin cohort consisted of three pairs of female monozygotic twins, all aged about 18 to 30 years. RNA for TCR libraries was isolated from peripheral blood mononuclear cells. Receptor libraries were prepared by 5' RACE. Sequencing relied on an Illumina HiSeq 2000. A universal primer binding site was introduced by template switching, and a unique molecular identifier was present in the final cDNA, enabling accurate counting of TCR cDNA molecules. Specific primers in the conserved constant-segment region were used to synthesize first-strand cDNA for the TCR alpha and beta chains. Each cDNA library was double barcoded, with a SMART-Mk sample barcode plus Illumina barcodes, to control for contamination. Two successive PCR steps introduced TruSeq adapter sequences along with Illumina sample barcodes. The Illumina HiSeq platform was used with custom primers to sequence TCR alpha and beta cDNA libraries. In the paper's pipeline: MiGEC processed the raw reads to extract unique molecular identifiers, while MiXCR was used to determine the CDR3 positions. For each individual, recombination models were inferred using an EM algorithm with the repgenHMM and IGoR tools. Shared clonotypes were analyzed with the tcR package in R, and sharing was normalized by the product of cloneset sizes. Out-of-frame nonproductive sequences were analyzed to study raw recombination free of thymic and clonal selection effects. TCRdb handled the public reads itself, with Q25 trimming in fastp and clone calling in MiXCR, and kept productive beta chains. Rows are combined by CDR3 protein, so each entry shows the most common genes and DNA. It is TCRdb's table, rather than the study itself, that gives the V and J calls and clone size. The sample records hundreds of thousands of distinct CDR3 sequences, 20% to 25% of which are singletons. The top ten constitute roughly 4% of the sample.

CDR1 and CDR2 (ENHRY, SYGVKD) derive from the germline V gene. Relative to germline, V is missing 2 bases and J is missing 8 bases, with 4 bases of the junction outside any gene match. The CDR3 runs 15 residues from the cysteine to the phenylalanine. Solely the CDR3 DNA is kept, with 45 bases framed from the first base. This clonotype came up many times. The antigen it binds to is not known. Base qualities are not provided; no much larger clone lies one nucleotide away. The same data also went into a second study, on T cells expressing NK-cell markers. The second study's paper adds: About 8 donors provided sorted CD3+CD56+NKG2C+, CD3+CD56+NKG2C- and CD3+CD56-NKG2C+ T-cell subsets, whose TCR beta-chain repertoires were profiled. Of the eight sequenced donors, seven were found to be HCMV-seropositive and one was found to be HCMV-seronegative. In several experiments an anti-gammadeltaTCR antibody was added to restrict sorting to alphabetaTCR-expressing T cells. In more than five donors, the dominant CD3+CD56+NKG2C+ clonotypes were found to rank among the top 10 CD8+ clonotypes and to make up roughly 1.0-7.0% of CD8+ T cells. Those dominant clonotypes were again the most abundant among CD3+CD56-NKG2C+ cells in a handful of donors, at about 25-60.1%. It remained unclear whether the expanded NKG2C-expressing T cell clones were specific for HCMV antigens. The study sequenced eight donors, all healthy volunteers chosen at random: three men and five women. HCMV-specific IgG was detected in serum with a commercial ELISA kit to determine HCMV serostatus. For roughly 6 donors, bulk peripheral blood T-cell repertoires were also sequenced from unsorted PBMC. MIGEC was used to demultiplex reads and group the reads by UMI, and MiTCR was used to assemble and quantify clonotypes. To remove erroneous sequences, TCR cDNA sequences were retained only when supported by two or more reads. The tcR package was used for downstream repertoire analysis, and clonotypes were matched across fractions by CDR3 nucleotide sequence plus V segment. VDJmatch was used to annotate antigen specificity against VDJdb, with one amino acid substitution allowed in CDR3.

The rearranged chain carries TRBV10-3 and TRBJ2-1; 12 bases in the junction line up with TRBD2. This TCR was sampled from a woman between 18 and 29 years old in good health. The sample consisted of PBMCs. The DNA is TGTGCCATCAGTGAGCTGACTAGCGGGAGCCATGAGCAGTTCTTC. This gives the protein CAISELTSGSHEQFF.